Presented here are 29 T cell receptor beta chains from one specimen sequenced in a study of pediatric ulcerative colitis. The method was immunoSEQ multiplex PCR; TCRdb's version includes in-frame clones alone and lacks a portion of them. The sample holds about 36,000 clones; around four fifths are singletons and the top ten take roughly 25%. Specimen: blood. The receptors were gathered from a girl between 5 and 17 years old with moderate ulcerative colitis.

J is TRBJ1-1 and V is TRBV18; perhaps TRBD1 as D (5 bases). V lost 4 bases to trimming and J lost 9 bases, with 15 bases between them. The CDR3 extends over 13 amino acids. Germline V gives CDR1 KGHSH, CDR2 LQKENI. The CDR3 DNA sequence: TGTGCCAGCTCACGAGAAATGACAGAAAAAGCTTTCTTT. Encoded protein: CASSREMTEKAFF.

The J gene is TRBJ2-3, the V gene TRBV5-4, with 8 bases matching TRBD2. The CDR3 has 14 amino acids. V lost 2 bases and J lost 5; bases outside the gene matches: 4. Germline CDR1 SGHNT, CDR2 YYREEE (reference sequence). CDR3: CASSLGLAGDTQYF. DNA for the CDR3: TGTGCCAGCAGCTTAGGTCTAGCGGGAGATACGCAGTATTTT.

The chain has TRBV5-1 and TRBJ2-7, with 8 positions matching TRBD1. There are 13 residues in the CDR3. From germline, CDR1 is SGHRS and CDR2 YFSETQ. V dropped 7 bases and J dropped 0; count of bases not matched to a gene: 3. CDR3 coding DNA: TGCGCCAGCGGCACAGGGGGCTCCTACGAGCAGTACTTC. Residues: CASGTGGSYEQYF.

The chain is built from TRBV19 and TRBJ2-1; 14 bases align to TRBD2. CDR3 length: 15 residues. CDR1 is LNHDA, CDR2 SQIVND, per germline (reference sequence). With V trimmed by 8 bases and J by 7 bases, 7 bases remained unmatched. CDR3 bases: TGTGCCAGTGCTCGACTAGCGGGAGGGGCGAATGAGCAGTTCTTC. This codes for CASARLAGGANEQFF.

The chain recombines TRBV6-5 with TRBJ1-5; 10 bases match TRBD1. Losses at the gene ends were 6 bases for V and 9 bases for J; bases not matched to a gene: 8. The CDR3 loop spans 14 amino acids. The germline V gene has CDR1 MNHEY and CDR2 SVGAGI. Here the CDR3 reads CASRPNWTGGPQHF. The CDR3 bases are TGTGCCAGCAGGCCCAATTGGACAGGGGGGCCCCAGCATTTT.

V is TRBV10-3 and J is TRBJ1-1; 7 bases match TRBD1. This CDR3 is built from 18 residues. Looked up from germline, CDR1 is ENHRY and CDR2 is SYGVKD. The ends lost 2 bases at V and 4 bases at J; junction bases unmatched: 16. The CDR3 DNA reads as TGTGCCATCAGTGAGAATCCCAACAGGGGAAGGTGGGGCACTGAAGCTTTCTTT. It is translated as CAISENPNRGRWGTEAFF.

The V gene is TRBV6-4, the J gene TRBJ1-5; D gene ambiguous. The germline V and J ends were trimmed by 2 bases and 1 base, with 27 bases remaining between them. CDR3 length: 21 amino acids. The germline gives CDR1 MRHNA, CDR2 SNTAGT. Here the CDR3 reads CASSDKRRGEGPEGSNQPQHF. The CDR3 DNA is TGTGCCAGCAGTGACAAACGCCGTGGGGAGGGCCCCGAGGGAAGCAATCAGCCCCAGCATTTT.

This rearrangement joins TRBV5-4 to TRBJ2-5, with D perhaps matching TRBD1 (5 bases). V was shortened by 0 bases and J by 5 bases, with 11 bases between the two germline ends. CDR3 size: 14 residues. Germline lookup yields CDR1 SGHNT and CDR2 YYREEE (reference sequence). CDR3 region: CASSLEGPRETQYF. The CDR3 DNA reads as TGTGCCAGCAGCTTGGAGGGGCCCCGGGAGACCCAGTACTTC. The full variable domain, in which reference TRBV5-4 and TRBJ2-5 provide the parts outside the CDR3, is ETGVTQSPTHLIKTRGQQVTLRCSSQSGHNTVSWYQQALGQGPQFIFQYYREEENGRGNFPPRFSGLQFPNYSSELNVNALELDDSALYLCASSLEGPRETQYFGPGTRLLVL.

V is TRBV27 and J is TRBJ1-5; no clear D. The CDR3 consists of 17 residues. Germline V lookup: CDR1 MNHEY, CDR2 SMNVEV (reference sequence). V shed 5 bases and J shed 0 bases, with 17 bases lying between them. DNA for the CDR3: TGTGCCAGCAGTCCCCTCCCTCCCGACGATAGCAATCAGCCCCAGCATTTT. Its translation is CASSPLPPDDSNQPQHF.

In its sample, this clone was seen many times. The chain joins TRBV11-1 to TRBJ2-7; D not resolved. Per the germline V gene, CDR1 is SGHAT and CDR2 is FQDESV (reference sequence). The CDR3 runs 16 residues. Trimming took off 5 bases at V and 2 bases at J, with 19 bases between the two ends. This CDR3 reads CASSPRSVGRPYEQYF. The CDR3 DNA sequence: TGTGCCAGCAGCCCCCGAAGTGTAGGACGACCCTACGAGCAGTACTTC.

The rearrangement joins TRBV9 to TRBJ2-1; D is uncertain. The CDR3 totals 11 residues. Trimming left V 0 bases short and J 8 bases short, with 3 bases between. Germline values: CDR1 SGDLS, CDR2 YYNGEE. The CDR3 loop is CASSVDHEQFF. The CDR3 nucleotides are TGTGCCAGCAGCGTAGATCATGAGCAGTTCTTC.

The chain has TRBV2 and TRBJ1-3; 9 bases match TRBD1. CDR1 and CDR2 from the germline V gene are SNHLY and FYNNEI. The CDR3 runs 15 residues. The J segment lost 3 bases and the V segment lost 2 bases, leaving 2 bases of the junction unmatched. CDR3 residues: CASSEPGQGGNTIYF. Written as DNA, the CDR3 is TGTGCCAGCAGTGAACCGGGACAGGGTGGAAACACCATATATTTT.

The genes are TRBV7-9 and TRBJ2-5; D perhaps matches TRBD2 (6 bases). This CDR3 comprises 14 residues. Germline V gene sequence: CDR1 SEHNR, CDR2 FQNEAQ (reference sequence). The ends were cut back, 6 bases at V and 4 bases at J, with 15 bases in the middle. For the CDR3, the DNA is TGTGCCAGCAGTGACTCCGGACTAAGAGAGACCCAGTACTTC. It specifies CASSDSGLRETQYF.

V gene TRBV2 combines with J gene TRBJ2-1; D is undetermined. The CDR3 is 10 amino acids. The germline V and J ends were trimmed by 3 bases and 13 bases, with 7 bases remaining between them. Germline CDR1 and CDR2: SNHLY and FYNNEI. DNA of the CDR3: TGTGCCAGCAGTGAGACCTCCCAGTTCTTC. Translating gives CASSETSQFF.

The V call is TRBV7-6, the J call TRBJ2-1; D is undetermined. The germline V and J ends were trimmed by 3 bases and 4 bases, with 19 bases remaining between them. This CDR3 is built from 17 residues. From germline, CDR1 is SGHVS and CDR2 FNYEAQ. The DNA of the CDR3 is TGTGCCAGCAGCTTGGTCCGCCCATTACTAACTTACAATGAGCAGTTCTTC. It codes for CASSLVRPLLTYNEQFF.

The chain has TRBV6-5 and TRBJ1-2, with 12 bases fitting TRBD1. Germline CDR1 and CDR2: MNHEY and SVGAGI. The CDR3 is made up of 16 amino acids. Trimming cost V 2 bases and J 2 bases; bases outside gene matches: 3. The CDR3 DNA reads TGTGCCAGCAGTTACCGGGGACAGGGGGCGAACTATGGCTACACCTTC. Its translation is CASSYRGQGANYGYTF.

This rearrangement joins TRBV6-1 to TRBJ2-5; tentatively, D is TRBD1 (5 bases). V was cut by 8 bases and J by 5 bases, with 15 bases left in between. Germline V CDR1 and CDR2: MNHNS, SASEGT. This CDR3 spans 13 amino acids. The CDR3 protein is CASRLGVGETQYF. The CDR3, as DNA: TGTGCCAGCCGGCTAGGGGTTGGGGAGACCCAGTACTTC.

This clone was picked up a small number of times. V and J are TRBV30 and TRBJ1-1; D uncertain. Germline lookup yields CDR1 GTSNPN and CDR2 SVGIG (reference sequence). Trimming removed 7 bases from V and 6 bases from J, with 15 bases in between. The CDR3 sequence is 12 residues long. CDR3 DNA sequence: TGTGCCTTCTCGATGGGAGGACCTGAAGCTTTCTTT. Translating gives CAFSMGGPEAFF. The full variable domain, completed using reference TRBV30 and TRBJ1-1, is SQTIHQWPATLVQPVGSPLSLECTVEGTSNPNLYWYRQAAGRGLQLLFYSVGIGQISSEVPQNLSASRPQDRQFILSSKKLLLSDSGFYLCAFSMGGPEAFFGQGTRLTVV.

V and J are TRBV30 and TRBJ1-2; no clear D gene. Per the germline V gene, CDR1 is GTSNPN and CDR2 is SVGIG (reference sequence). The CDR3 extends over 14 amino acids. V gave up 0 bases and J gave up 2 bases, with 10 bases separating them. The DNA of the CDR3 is TGTGCCTGGAGTGTACTTTACACGAACTATGGCTACACCTTC. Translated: CAWSVLYTNYGYTF.

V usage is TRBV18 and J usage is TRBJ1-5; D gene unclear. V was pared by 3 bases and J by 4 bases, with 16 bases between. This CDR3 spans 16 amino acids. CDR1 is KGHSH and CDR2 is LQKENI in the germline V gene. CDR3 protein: CASSPKESSKNQPQHF. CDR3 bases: TGTGCCAGCTCACCCAAGGAATCCTCGAAAAATCAGCCCCAGCATTTT. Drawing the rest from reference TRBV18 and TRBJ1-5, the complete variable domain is NAGVMQNPRHLVRRRGQEARLRCSPMKGHSHVYWYRQLPEEGLKFMVYLQKENIIDESGMPKERFSAEFPKEGPSILRIQQVVRGDSAAYFCASSPKESSKNQPQHFGDGTRLSIL.

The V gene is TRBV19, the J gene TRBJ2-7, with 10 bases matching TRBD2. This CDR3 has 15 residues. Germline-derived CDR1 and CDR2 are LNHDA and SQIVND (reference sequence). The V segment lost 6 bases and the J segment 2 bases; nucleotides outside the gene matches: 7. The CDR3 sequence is CASSRGLAETYEQYF. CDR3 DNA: TGTGCCAGTAGCAGAGGACTAGCGGAAACCTACGAGCAGTACTTC.

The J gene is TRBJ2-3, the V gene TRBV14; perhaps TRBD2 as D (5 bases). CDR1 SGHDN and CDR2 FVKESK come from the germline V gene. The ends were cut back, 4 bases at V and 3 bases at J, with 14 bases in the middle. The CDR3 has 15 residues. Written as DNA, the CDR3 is TGTGCCAGCAGCCGCGGCTTGGGAGTTACAGATACGCAGTATTTT. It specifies CASSRGLGVTDTQYF.

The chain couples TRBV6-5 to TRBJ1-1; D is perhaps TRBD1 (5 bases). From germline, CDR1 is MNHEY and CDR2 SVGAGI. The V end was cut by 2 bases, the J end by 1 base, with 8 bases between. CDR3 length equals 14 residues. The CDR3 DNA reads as TGTGCCAGCAGTTACATCACAGGGAACACTGAAGCTTTCTTT. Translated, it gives CASSYITGNTEAFF.

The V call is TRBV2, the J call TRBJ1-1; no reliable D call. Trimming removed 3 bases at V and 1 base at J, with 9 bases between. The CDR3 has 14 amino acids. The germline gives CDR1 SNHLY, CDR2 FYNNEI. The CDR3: CASSERRANTEAFF. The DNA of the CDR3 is TGTGCCAGCAGTGAGCGGCGGGCGAACACTGAAGCTTTCTTT. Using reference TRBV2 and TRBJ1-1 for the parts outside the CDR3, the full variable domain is EPEVTQTPSHQVTQMGQEVILRCVPISNHLYFYWYRQILGQKVEFLVSFYNNEISEKSEIFDDQFSVERPDGSNFTLKIRSTKLEDSAMYFCASSERRANTEAFFGQGTRLTVV.

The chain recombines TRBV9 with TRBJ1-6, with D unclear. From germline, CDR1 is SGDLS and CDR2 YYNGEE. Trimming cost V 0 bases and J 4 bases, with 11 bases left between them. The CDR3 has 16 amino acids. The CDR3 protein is CASSVGPNYYNSPLHF. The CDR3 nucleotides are TGTGCCAGCAGCGTAGGGCCCAATTATTATAATTCACCCCTCCACTTT.

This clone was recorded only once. For the CDR3, the DNA is TGCGCCAGCAGCCCCGAACCCTCTAGCGGGAGGGACGAGCAGTACTTC. It codes for CASSPEPSSGRDEQYF. The V gene is TRBV5-1, the J gene TRBJ2-7; 12 nucleotides match TRBD2. Germline V gene lookup returns CDR1 SGHRS and CDR2 YFSETQ. The trim removed 4 bases at V and 5 bases at J, leaving 10 bases unmatched. The CDR3 loop spans 16 amino acids.

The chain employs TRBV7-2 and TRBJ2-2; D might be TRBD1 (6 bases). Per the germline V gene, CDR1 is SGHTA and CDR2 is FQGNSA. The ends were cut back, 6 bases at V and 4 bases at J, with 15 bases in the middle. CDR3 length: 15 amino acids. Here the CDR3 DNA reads TGTGCCAGCAGTCATACAGGGCGACGCACCGGGGAGCTGTTTTTT. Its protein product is CASSHTGRRTGELFF. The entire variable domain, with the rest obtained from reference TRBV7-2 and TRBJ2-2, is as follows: GAGVSQSPSNKVTEKGKDVELRCDPISGHTALYWYRQSLGQGLEFLIYFQGNSAPDKSGLPSDRFSAERTGGSVSTLTIQRTQQEDSAVYLCASSHTGRRTGELFFGEGSRLTVL.

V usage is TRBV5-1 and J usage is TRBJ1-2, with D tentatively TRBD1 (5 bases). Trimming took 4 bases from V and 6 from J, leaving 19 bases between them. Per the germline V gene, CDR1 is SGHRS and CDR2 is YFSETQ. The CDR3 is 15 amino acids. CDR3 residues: CASSENPGEWDGYTF. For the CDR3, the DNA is TGCGCCAGCAGCGAGAACCCGGGGGAATGGGATGGCTACACCTTC. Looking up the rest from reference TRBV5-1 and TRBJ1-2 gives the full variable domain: KAGVTQTPRYLIKTRGQQVTLSCSPISGHRSVSWYQQTPGQGLQFLFEYFSETQRNKGNFPGRFSGRQFSNSRSEMNVSTLELGDSALYLCASSENPGEWDGYTFGSGTRLTVV.

This CDR3 reads CASTIQGAIRDTEAFF. CDR3 sequence (DNA): TGTGCCAGCACTATACAGGGGGCAATTAGGGACACTGAAGCTTTCTTT. The V gene is TRBV2, the J gene TRBJ1-1, with 9 bases lining up with TRBD1. The CDR3 consists of 16 residues. The germline gives CDR1 SNHLY, CDR2 FYNNEI. The junction had 12 bases not matched to a gene; V was cut back by 7 bases and J by 3 bases.